The T cell receptor beta chain under discussion was sequenced for a study of blood T cell repertoires in COVID-19. Study-wide context: Spain, Italy and the United States supplied samples that represented acute and convalescent COVID-19.

As originally analysed: Reference gene primer amplification in the assay estimated nucleated cell counts. Method: immunoSEQ multiplex PCR; TCRdb's copy keeps in-frame clones and lacks some. V, J and clone size were drawn from that table, and D and trimming were deduced from the DNA. The data contain 70,000 to 100,000 clones, about 90% of them singletons. Looked up from germline, CDR1 is LNHDA and CDR2 is SQIVND (reference sequence). The length of the CDR3 is 15 residues. Trimming cost V 3 bases and J 0 bases; bases outside gene matches: 3. This clone has just one count. V is TRBV19 and J is TRBJ2-7; 9 nucleotides agree with TRBD1. The clonotype was recovered from a woman aged 80 or over with active or convalescent COVID-19. Sequenced: peripheral blood. CDR3 coding DNA: TGTGCCAGTAGTATCGGGACAGGGCGCTCCTACGAGCAGTACTTC. Translating it yields CASSIGTGRSYEQYF. Looking up the rest from reference TRBV19 and TRBJ2-7 gives the full variable domain: DGGITQSPKYLFRKEGQNVTLSCEQNLNHDAMYWYRQDPGQGLRLIYYSQIVNDFQKGDIAEGYSVSREKKESFPLTVTSAQKNPTAFYLCASSIGTGRSYEQYFGPGTRLTVT.